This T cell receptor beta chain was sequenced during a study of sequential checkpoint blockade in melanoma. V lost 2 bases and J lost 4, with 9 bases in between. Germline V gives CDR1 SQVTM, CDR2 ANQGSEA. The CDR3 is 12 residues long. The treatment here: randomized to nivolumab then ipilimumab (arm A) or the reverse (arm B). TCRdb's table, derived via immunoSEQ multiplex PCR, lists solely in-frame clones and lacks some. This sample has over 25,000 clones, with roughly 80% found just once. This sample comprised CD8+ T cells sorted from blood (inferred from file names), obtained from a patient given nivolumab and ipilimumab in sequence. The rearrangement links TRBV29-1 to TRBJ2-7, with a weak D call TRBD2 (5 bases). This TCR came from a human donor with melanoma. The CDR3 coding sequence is TGCAGCGTTGAATCGGGGAGTTACGAGCAGTACTTC. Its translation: CSVESGSYEQYF.